Below are 21 T cell receptor beta chains sequenced from a single sample in a study of molecular identifiers for immune sequencing clone quantification. TCRdb re-derived calls from the PCR reads in MiXCR, one entry per CDR3 protein. The table records hundreds of thousands of distinct CDR3 sequences, about 20% of them present only once. Specimen: naive CD8+ T cells from blood, with Jurkat cell RNA spiked in. Subset described: FACS-sorted CD8+CD4-CCR7+CD45RA+ naive T cells. The receptors stem from a human donor in good health. Some libraries in this study had Jurkat cell RNA spiked in.

This clonotype has a handful of counts. The V and J genes are TRBV28 and TRBJ1-5; D not resolved. Looked up from germline, CDR1 is MDHEN and CDR2 is SYDVKM. The V end was cut by 3 bases, the J end by 2 bases, with 11 bases between. The CDR3 extends over 15 amino acids. The CDR3 DNA follows: TGTGCCAGCAGTTTGGCCCTCCGAGGCAATCAGCCCCAGCATTTT. Amino acid sequence: CASSLALRGNQPQHF.

Note on this clonotype: At one end, the junction sequence differs from germline, possibly due to a read error. The chain recombines TRBV11-2 with TRBJ2-7; perhaps TRBD2 as D (6 bases). The CDR3 loop spans 14 amino acids. Germline V CDR1 and CDR2: SGHAT, FQNNGV. The CDR3 is CASSLTEDYYEQHF. CDR3 DNA sequence: TGTGCCAGCAGCCTCACGGAGGACTACTACGAGCAGCACTTC.

The sample holds many counts of this clonotype. V gene TRBV29-1 combines with J gene TRBJ2-7; 7 positions match TRBD1. The CDR3 is 14 amino acids. V lost 6 bases to trimming and J lost 5 bases; unmatched junction nucleotides: 13. Germline values: CDR1 SQVTM, CDR2 ANQGSEA. The CDR3 is CSVLTGVRLHEQYF. The CDR3, as DNA: TGCAGCGTGCTTACAGGGGTTCGACTCCACGAGCAGTACTTC.

This clonotype was recorded many times. The chain has TRBV4-1 and TRBJ1-4, with 8 bases identical to TRBD1. The trim removed 7 bases at V and 8 bases at J, leaving 6 bases unmatched. Per germline, CDR1 MGHRA and CDR2 YSYEKL. The CDR3 is 13 residues long. CDR3 DNA: TGCGCCAGCACCGGGACAGGAGGGGAAAAACTGTTTTTT. Protein product: CASTGTGGEKLFF.

The gene calls are TRBV11-1 and TRBJ2-1; the D is unclear. V was cut by 2 bases and J by 4 bases, with 15 bases left in between. The CDR3 has 16 amino acids. Per the germline V gene, CDR1 is SGHAT and CDR2 is FQDESV (reference sequence). The CDR3 loop reads CASSLNSKLGYNEQFF. DNA of the CDR3: TGTGCCAGCAGCTTAAATTCCAAGCTAGGATACAATGAGCAGTTCTTC.

In this sample, this clonotype turned up many times. The chain couples TRBV29-1 to TRBJ1-1; no definite D call. The CDR3 has 10 amino acids. Trimming pared 8 bases from V and 3 bases from J, leaving 7 bases between. Germline values: CDR1 SQVTM, CDR2 ANQGSEA. CDR3 amino acids: CSTSYTEAFF. DNA for the CDR3: TGCAGCACGTCTTACACTGAAGCTTTCTTT.

V usage is TRBV20-1 and J usage is TRBJ2-7; 9 bases fit TRBD1. Germline V lookup: CDR1 DFQATT, CDR2 SNEGSKA (reference sequence). The CDR3 sequence is 15 residues long. Trimming took 0 bases from V and 1 from J; bases not matched to a gene: 4. Here the CDR3 DNA reads TGCAGTGCTAGAGATACAGGGGGCAGATCCTACGAGCAGTACTTC. As protein: CSARDTGGRSYEQYF.

Only a few counts were recorded for this clonotype. V and J are TRBV4-3 and TRBJ1-1; D unresolved. Trimming took 0 bases from V and 1 from J, leaving 18 bases between them. This CDR3 spans 18 amino acids. CDR1 is LGHNA and CDR2 is YSLEER in the germline V gene. The CDR3 DNA sequence: TGCGCCAGCAGCCAAGATCGCGTGGGTACCGGGTCGAACACTGAAGCTTTCTTT. Its translation: CASSQDRVGTGSNTEAFF.

This clonotype came up many times. This chain uses TRBV19 with TRBJ1-5; 10 bases fit TRBD1. Germline lookup yields CDR1 LNHDA and CDR2 SQIVND (reference sequence). Germline trimming cut 9 bases from V and 3 bases from J; bases unmatched to any gene: 5. This CDR3 has 14 amino acids. CDR3 nucleotides: TGTGCCAGCTGGGGACAGGGGAACAATCAGCCCCAGCATTTT. Its translation: CASWGQGNNQPQHF. Combining the CDR3 with reference TRBV19 and TRBJ1-5 gives the whole variable domain DGGITQSPKYLFRKEGQNVTLSCEQNLNHDAMYWYRQDPGQGLRLIYYSQIVNDFQKGDIAEGYSVSREKKESFPLTVTSAQKNPTAFYLCASWGQGNNQPQHFGDGTRLSIL.

In the case of this clonotype: This may arise from a read error, as a much more abundant clone is one base away. V and J are TRBV6-5 and TRBJ1-1, with unresolved D. Germline V gene sequence: CDR1 MNHEY, CDR2 SVGAGI. The CDR3 loop spans 13 amino acids. As DNA, the CDR3 is TGTGCCAGCAGCGGGGTTTGGAGCACTGAAGCTTCCTTT. Translation: CASSGVWSTEASF.

This clonotype was counted many times. The chain links TRBV5-6 to TRBJ1-6, with 8 bases aligning to TRBD1. Germline V lookup: CDR1 SGHDT, CDR2 YYEEEE. Losses at the gene ends were 0 bases for V and 0 bases for J; bases not matched to a gene: 2. The CDR3 consists of 17 residues. CDR3 nucleotide sequence: TGTGCCAGCAGCTTGGAGGACAGGGACTCCTATAATTCACCCCTCCACTTT. Amino acids: CASSLEDRDSYNSPLHF.

In this sample, this clonotype turned up once. One base away lies a much larger clone, so this may be a sequencing read error. The chain uses TRBV9 and TRBJ2-3; 11 bases match TRBD2. The V gene's germline CDR1 is SGDLS and CDR2 YYNGEE. The CDR3 consists of 15 residues. For the CDR3, the DNA is TGTGCCTGCAGCGTTAGCGGGAGGGCGATAGATACGCAGTATTTT. As protein: CACSVSGRAIDTQYF. The full variable domain, in which reference TRBV9 and TRBJ2-3 provide the parts outside the CDR3, is DSGVTQTPKHLITATGQRVTLRCSPRSGDLSVYWYQQSLDQGLQFLIQYYNGEERAKGNILERFSAQQFPDLHSELNLSSLELGDSALYFCACSVSGRAIDTQYFGPGTRLTVL.

On this clonotype: A single base separates this from a much larger clone, so it may be a read error. The J gene is TRBJ2-4, the V gene TRBV6-6; TRBD1 might be the D (5 bases). The tail of the sequence fits TRBJ2-1 better, so the J call may be wrong. The CDR3 runs to 11 residues. The germline V gene encodes CDR1 MNHNY and CDR2 SVGAGI (reference sequence). CDR3 region: CASNHADIQFF. CDR3 sequence (DNA): TGTGCCAGCAATCATGCGGACATTCAGTTCTTC.

V is TRBV2 and J is TRBJ2-1; no definite D call. CDR1 is SNHLY and CDR2 is FYNNEI in the germline V gene. The CDR3 runs to 11 residues. V lost 2 bases and J lost 9, with 5 bases in between. The CDR3 DNA reads TGTGCCAGCAGTGAATTTCCTGAGCAGTTCTTC. Protein product: CASSEFPEQFF.

This clonotype has just a few counts. The chain uses TRBV9 and TRBJ1-1; no definite D call. This CDR3 contains 14 residues. Per germline, CDR1 SGDLS and CDR2 YYNGEE. Trimming took off 1 base at V and 5 bases at J, with 12 bases between the two ends. The CDR3 DNA is TGTGCCAGCAGCGTAACCACGGGGAAGACTGAAGCTTTCTTT. It yields the protein CASSVTTGKTEAFF.

This clonotype was counted at least ten times. The chain couples TRBV9 to TRBJ2-1; no clear D. V lost 7 bases and J lost 9, with 11 bases in between. The CDR3 covers 11 residues. Germline-derived CDR1 and CDR2 are SGDLS and YYNGEE. Here the CDR3 DNA reads TGTGCCAGCTCCGTGGACGGTGAGCAGTTCTTC. Translating it yields CASSVDGEQFF.

In this sample, this clonotype turned up many times. The chain employs TRBV19 and TRBJ2-3, with TRBD2 identical over 8 bases. J was trimmed by 3 bases and V by 9 bases; bases with no gene match: 11. There are 15 residues in the CDR3. Germline CDR1 LNHDA, CDR2 SQIVND (reference sequence). The CDR3 region has the DNA TGTGCCAGCAGCATAAGCGGGGGCGGGACAGATACGCAGTATTTT. Its protein is CASSISGGGTDTQYF.

This clonotype appeared many times. CDR3 region: CASILTGGGRNEQFF. CDR3 nucleotides: TGTGCCAGCATCCTGACGGGCGGGGGGAGGAATGAGCAGTTCTTC. The rearrangement uses TRBV6-5 and TRBJ2-1; TRBD2 matches 8 bases. Germline values: CDR1 MNHEY, CDR2 SVGAGI. With 7 bases clipped from V and 7 bases from J, the junction kept 12 bases outside the gene matches. The CDR3 has 15 amino acids.

In this sample, this clonotype turned up many times. The V call is TRBV7-9, the J call TRBJ2-7, with 11 bases aligning to TRBD2. Losses at the gene ends were 2 bases for V and 4 bases for J; bases not matched to a gene: 1. Germline CDR1 and CDR2: SEHNR and FQNEAQ (reference sequence). The CDR3 is 14 amino acids. The CDR3 loop is CASSLLAGGYEQYF. In nucleotides, the CDR3 is TGTGCCAGCAGCTTATTAGCGGGGGGGTACGAGCAGTACTTC.

This clonotype was counted ten times or more. The chain is built from TRBV5-6 and TRBJ2-7; TRBD1 might be the D (5 bases). Germline V lookup: CDR1 SGHDT, CDR2 YYEEEE. This CDR3 region has 14 residues. V was cut by 0 bases and J by 3 bases, with 10 bases left in between. This CDR3 is CASSLGQSSYEQYF. DNA of the CDR3: TGTGCCAGCAGCTTGGGACAGTCTAGCTACGAGCAGTACTTC.

The V and J genes are TRBV10-1 and TRBJ1-1; possibly TRBD1 for D (5 bases). CDR1 and CDR2 (germline): WNHNN, SYGVQD (reference sequence). V gave up 6 bases and J gave up 1 base, with 9 bases separating them. CDR3 length equals 13 residues. The CDR3, as DNA: TGCGCCAGCAGCGGACACCCGAACACTGAAGCTTTCTTT. Protein: CASSGHPNTEAFF.